This TCR beta chain was observed in a study of T cells in Graves' hyperthyroidism and ophthalmopathy. Overall study results and limits: Model predictions of ophthalmopathy came a median around 6.5 months before onset.

It was RNA transcripts that yielded the amplified TCR beta CDR3 regions. The primer set for the first-round RT-PCR of the TCR CDR3 was HTBI. MiXCR, applied by TCRdb to the multiplex PCR reads, yields one record per CDR3 protein. The data contain under 350,000 distinct CDR3 sequences, 12% to 15% of them singletons. In this sample, this clonotype turned up a few times. What it binds is not known. PBMCs were collected from an approximately 9.3 ml volume of fresh peripheral blood. V gave up 5 bases and J gave up 1 base, with 8 bases separating them. Germline V gene data show CDR1 as SEHNR and CDR2 as FQNEAQ (reference sequence). The CDR3 runs to 13 residues.

This receptor was obtained from a woman between 40 and 55 years old with Graves' hyperthyroidism. Source material: blood. The rearrangement uses TRBV7-9 and TRBJ2-5, with D possibly matching TRBD2 (5 bases). The CDR3 region is CASSRAAQETQYF. DNA for the CDR3: TGTGCCAGCAGCCGAGCGGCCCAAGAGACCCAGTACTTC.